This T cell receptor (delta chain) was sequenced during a study of gamma delta lymphoproliferative disorders and STAT genes. Study summary: At least 50 ng of genomic DNA went into each LymphoTrack Dx TCRG Assay library. Findings of the study overall: Apart from a couple of gamma clonotypes, major patient clonotypes were public. Low-frequency NGS calls may be less specific; leukemic clone sharing needs confirmation.

The receptor sequences were amplified from genomic DNA of peripheral blood mononuclear cells. The control group comprised age- and sex-matched healthy adult blood donors. TCRdb reran clone calling via CATT on the multiplex PCR reads. The sample holds about 1,500 delta-chain clones, under 1.5% seen once. The ends lost 3 bases at V and 2 bases at J; junction bases unmatched: 8. CDR1 and CDR2 from the germline V gene are GEAIGNYY and EKD. This CDR3 comprises 15 residues. The sample holds a few counts of this clone. Its specificity is unknown. Sequencing was done on a sample of blood. The clonotype originates from a human donor in good health. The chain links TRDV2 to TRDJ1; 7 bases are shared with TRDD3. CDR3 DNA sequence: TGTGCCTGTGACTCCTGGGGGTCGGGGACCGATAAACTCATCTTT. This codes for CACDSWGSGTDKLIF.